This is a list of T cell receptor beta chains from one sample in a study of OX40 agonist ivuxolimab in advanced cancers. Sequencing was performed with immunoSEQ multiplex PCR; in TCRdb, only in-frame clones are kept and a portion is missing. The data contain about 53,000 clones, approximately 84% of them singletons. This specimen consisted of CD4+ or CD8+ T cells sorted from blood, obtained in a trial of the OX40 agonist ivuxolimab. Receptor source: an adult with an advanced solid tumor such as melanoma, head and neck, liver or kidney cancer. CDR3s leave out the opening cysteine and the closing phenylalanine or tryptophan. The size field is filled for only some rows; it gives once, few, many or a size class.

CDR3aa: ASSLVVWLAGGPSNEQF
abundance: few
v_gene: TRBV7-6
j_gene: TRBJ2-1

CDR3aa: ASSPGQVRDSGNTIY
abundance: NA
v_gene: TRBV7-9
j_gene: TRBJ1-3

CDR3aa: ASSLSSGQGRGYEQY
abundance: NA
v_gene: TRBV11-3
j_gene: TRBJ2-7

CDR3aa: ASSFSRLTPEAF
abundance: NA
v_gene: TRBV7-9
j_gene: TRBJ1-1

CDR3aa: ASSGTSGRSIGELF
abundance: NA
v_gene: TRBV5-4
j_gene: TRBJ2-2

CDR3aa: ASSPTGGHEQF
abundance: few
v_gene: TRBV5-1
j_gene: TRBJ2-1

CDR3aa: ASRIIKGRSYNEQF
abundance: few
v_gene: TRBV5-6
j_gene: TRBJ2-1

CDR3aa: AISRDGPLNTEAF
abundance: NA
v_gene: TRBV10-3
j_gene: TRBJ1-1

CDR3aa: ASLGTVRTDTQY
abundance: NA
v_gene: TRBV18
j_gene: TRBJ2-3

CDR3aa: ASRLRVEAEQY
abundance: NA
v_gene: TRBV11-1
j_gene: TRBJ2-7

CDR3aa: ASSLGLLRGPYNEQF
abundance: NA
v_gene: TRBV5-1
j_gene: TRBJ2-1

CDR3aa: ASSPKQAGGAGELF
abundance: NA
v_gene: TRBV5-1
j_gene: TRBJ2-2

CDR3aa: SVETETQY
abundance: NA
v_gene: TRBV29-1
j_gene: TRBJ2-5

CDR3aa: ASSLRLGVDTQY
abundance: NA
v_gene: TRBV7-2
j_gene: TRBJ2-3

CDR3aa: ASRPGTGSYEQY
abundance: NA
v_gene: TRBV11-2
j_gene: TRBJ2-7

CDR3aa: ASSLGVAGEQY
abundance: NA
v_gene: TRBV7-2
j_gene: TRBJ2-7

CDR3aa: ASSTGGAGNQPQH
abundance: NA
v_gene: TRBV2
j_gene: TRBJ1-5

CDR3aa: ASSVRTGVYEQY
abundance: NA
v_gene: TRBV2
j_gene: TRBJ2-7

CDR3aa: ASSIAKGSNQPQH
abundance: NA
v_gene: TRBV19
j_gene: TRBJ1-5

CDR3aa: ASSLAAGSNQPQH
abundance: once
v_gene: TRBV7-3
j_gene: TRBJ1-5

CDR3aa: AWSALSGTNEKLF
abundance: NA
v_gene: TRBV30
j_gene: TRBJ1-4

CDR3aa: ASSFTGVSGYT
abundance: NA
v_gene: TRBV5-1
j_gene: TRBJ1-2

CDR3aa: ASSLRAGGGYT
abundance: NA
v_gene: TRBV27
j_gene: TRBJ1-2

CDR3aa: ASSFNGINQPQH
abundance: NA
v_gene: TRBV19
j_gene: TRBJ1-5

CDR3aa: ASSLDFREGRNEQF
abundance: NA
v_gene: TRBV11-3
j_gene: TRBJ2-1

CDR3aa: TSSQDQVGGGPYNEQF
abundance: NA
v_gene: TRBV1
j_gene: TRBJ2-1

CDR3aa: ASASVAGVGNEQF
abundance: NA
v_gene: TRBV5-1
j_gene: TRBJ2-1